A single sample gave rise to the 25 T cell receptor beta chains below, sequenced in a study of T cell responses to AZD1222 COVID-19 vaccine. Repertoires were generated with immunoSEQ multiplex PCR, while TCRdb's copy carries only in-frame clones and drops some. Of about 210,000 clones listed, about 95% are singletons. The sample here was peripheral blood, taken 28 days after the second dose of the MenACWY control vaccine. The receptors were sampled from an adult who received the MenACWY meningococcal vaccine as a control.

This sequence joins TRBV3-1 (or the pseudogene TRBV3-2) and TRBJ1-1; no clear D gene. This CDR3 has 14 residues. Between the trimmed V and J ends, which lost 3 bases and 2 bases, there was a span of 10 bases. Germline V gene sequence: CDR1 LGHDT, CDR2 YNNKEL (reference sequence). CDR3 residues: CASSHRRRNTEAFF. Here the CDR3 DNA reads TGTGCCAGCAGCCACAGGCGACGAAACACTGAAGCTTTCTTT.

The chain recombines TRBV11-2 with TRBJ2-7; 7 positions agree with TRBD1. The CDR3 is made up of 14 amino acids. CDR1 is SGHAT and CDR2 is FQNNGV in the germline V gene. The V segment lost 5 bases and the J segment 2 bases; nucleotides outside the gene matches: 6. CDR3 region: CASSPGTAAYEQYF. CDR3 nucleotides: TGTGCCAGCAGCCCAGGGACAGCAGCCTACGAGCAGTACTTC.

The chain links TRBV4-1 to TRBJ2-2; 9 nucleotides line up with TRBD2. The V and J ends lost 1 base and 4 bases, in that order; junction bases with no gene match: 7. Germline V lookup: CDR1 MGHRA, CDR2 YSYEKL. The CDR3 contains 17 residues. Written as DNA, the CDR3 is TGCGCCAGCAGCCAAGCCCGCCTAGCGGGGATCACCGGGGAGCTGTTTTTT. Its translation is CASSQARLAGITGELFF.

The rearrangement links TRBV27 to TRBJ1-1; TRBD1 is a possible D gene (5 bases). V was shortened by 5 bases and J by 8 bases, with 9 bases between the two germline ends. Germline CDR1 is MNHEY and CDR2 is SMNVEV (reference sequence). The CDR3 length is 11 residues. DNA of the CDR3: TGTGCCAGCAGTAACCGGGGGGAAGCTTTCTTT. It translates to CASSNRGEAFF.

The sample holds one count of this clone. Other DNA sequences in this sample translate to the same CDR3. This chain joins TRBV28 and TRBJ2-7; D is possibly TRBD1 (6 bases). V lost 6 bases, J lost 1 base, and 10 bases lay in between. The CDR3 sequence is 13 residues long. The germline gives CDR1 MDHEN, CDR2 SYDVKM. The DNA for the CDR3 is TGTGCCAGCAGGTCGGGACAATCCTACGAGCAGTACTTC. Residues: CASRSGQSYEQYF.

This rearrangement joins TRBV19 to TRBJ1-1; D call uncertain. The CDR3 length is 14 residues. From germline, CDR1 is LNHDA and CDR2 SQIVND (reference sequence). The V end was cut by 6 bases, the J end by 0 bases, with 11 bases between. CDR3 sequence reads: CASRAGVMNTEAFF. The DNA of the CDR3 is TGTGCCAGTAGAGCGGGTGTGATGAACACTGAAGCTTTCTTT.

This sequence joins TRBV9 and TRBJ1-1; tentatively, D is TRBD1 (5 bases). This CDR3 contains 13 residues. CDR1 and CDR2 (germline): SGDLS, YYNGEE. Between the trimmed V and J ends, which lost 6 bases and 1 base, there was a span of 10 bases. As DNA, the CDR3 is TGTGCCAGCACCGCGGGGCCGAACACTGAAGCTTTCTTT. Translated: CASTAGPNTEAFF.

The CDR3: CAFGQGEDNEQFF. In nucleotides, the CDR3 is TGTGCCTTTGGACAGGGGGAAGACAATGAGCAGTTCTTC. V is TRBV30 and J is TRBJ2-1; TRBD1 agrees at 10 bases. The CDR3 sequence is 13 residues long. Germline loops: CDR1 GTSNPN, CDR2 SVGIG (reference sequence). V shed 7 bases, J shed 5 bases, and the junction held 5 bases outside the gene matches.

The CDR3 reads CASSDRLGLNYGYTF. CDR3 DNA: TGTGCCAGCAGTGACAGGCTGGGGTTGAACTATGGCTACACCTTC. The gene calls are TRBV6-1 and TRBJ1-2; unclear D gene. V was trimmed by 3 bases and J by 2 bases, leaving 13 bases between them. The CDR3 is 15 residues long. Germline CDR1 MNHNS, CDR2 SASEGT.

The chain uses TRBV6-5 and TRBJ2-7, with 11 bases that match TRBD2. The germline V gene encodes CDR1 MNHEY and CDR2 SVGAGI. The CDR3 runs to 15 residues. With 5 bases clipped from V and 2 bases from J, the junction kept 5 bases outside the gene matches. DNA of the CDR3: TGTGCCAGCAGTCCGGGGACTAGCGGAACCTACGAGCAGTACTTC. Protein sequence: CASSPGTSGTYEQYF.

The genes are TRBV6-1 and TRBJ1-5; D not certain. Germline V lookup: CDR1 MNHNS, CDR2 SASEGT. This CDR3 has 16 amino acids. Trimming removed 2 bases from V and 7 bases from J, with 18 bases in between. The CDR3 DNA reads as TGTGCCAGCAGTGAAAGGAGTGTAGGAGGGCACCAGCCCCAGCATTTT. Residues: CASSERSVGGHQPQHF.

This clone was seen once. The V gene is TRBV29-1, the J gene TRBJ2-2; 14 bases are a match to TRBD2. Germline trimming cut 5 bases from V and 1 base from J; bases unmatched to any gene: 3. Germline V CDR1 and CDR2: SQVTM, ANQGSEA. The CDR3 has 16 residues. The CDR3 loop is CSVTGTSGRNTGELFF. For the CDR3, the DNA is TGCAGCGTTACCGGGACTAGCGGGAGGAACACCGGGGAGCTGTTTTTT.

This chain links TRBV9 with TRBJ2-7, with D perhaps given as TRBD1 or TRBD2 (5 bases each). CDR1 and CDR2 (germline): SGDLS, YYNGEE. This CDR3 is built from 14 residues. V gave up 4 bases and J gave up 3 bases, with 14 bases separating them. CDR3 in amino acids: CASSFRDGNYEQYF. DNA of the CDR3: TGTGCCAGCAGCTTCCGGGACGGGAACTACGAGCAGTACTTC.

This clone was counted a single time. The chain links TRBV4-1 to TRBJ2-1; 9 bases line up with TRBD1. This CDR3 has 20 residues. Germline values: CDR1 MGHRA, CDR2 YSYEKL. V dropped 3 bases and J dropped 4; count of bases not matched to a gene: 19. The CDR3 coding sequence is TGCGCCAGCAGCCAGGACCGGACAGGGGATAATACGTGGCCGTACAATGAGCAGTTCTTC. Protein sequence: CASSQDRTGDNTWPYNEQFF.

In its sample, this clone was seen once. The rearrangement uses TRBV6-1 and TRBJ1-2; D is undetermined. Germline V gene lookup returns CDR1 MNHNS and CDR2 SASEGT. Trimming removed 3 bases from V and 6 bases from J, with 2 bases in between. The CDR3 is made up of 10 amino acids. CDR3 DNA: TGTGCCAGCAGTGAGAATGGCTACACCTTC. Translation: CASSENGYTF.

This rearrangement joins TRBV28 to TRBJ2-2, with 10 bases that match TRBD2. Per the germline V gene, CDR1 is MDHEN and CDR2 is SYDVKM. With V trimmed by 7 bases and J by 4 bases, 12 bases remained unmatched. CDR3 size: 17 residues. The CDR3 is CASISPAGGPGTGELFF. In DNA form, the CDR3 reads TGTGCCAGCATCTCCCCAGCGGGAGGGCCGGGCACCGGGGAGCTGTTTTTT.

V is TRBV6-2 or TRBV6-3 and J is TRBJ1-1; D is unresolved. CDR1 is MNHEY, CDR2 SVGEGT, per germline. The CDR3 length is 12 residues. Trimming stripped 2 bases from V and 5 bases from J, with 6 bases between. As DNA, the CDR3 is TGTGCCAGCAGTTACAGTTATACTGAAGCTTTCTTT. This gives the protein CASSYSYTEAFF.

This chain connects TRBV19 to TRBJ1-6; no reliable D call. This CDR3 is 12 amino acids long. CDR1 LNHDA and CDR2 SQIVND come from the germline V gene (reference sequence). The V end was cut by 5 bases, the J end by 6 bases, with 5 bases between. Written as DNA, the CDR3 is TGTGCCAGTAGTCGCCGTAATTCACCCCTCCACTTT. Translating it yields CASSRRNSPLHF.

This clone came up once. This chain links TRBV6-5 with TRBJ2-7; the match to TRBD2 covers 7 bases. V lost 9 bases to trimming and J lost 3 bases; unmatched junction nucleotides: 5. Looked up from germline, CDR1 is MNHEY and CDR2 is SVGAGI. The CDR3 spans 12 residues. The CDR3 protein is CASGLVIYEQYF. The DNA of the CDR3 is TGTGCCAGTGGACTAGTCATCTACGAGCAGTACTTC.

V and J are TRBV15 and TRBJ1-4; D is possibly TRBD1 (5 bases). The V gene lost 6 bases and the J gene lost 8 bases, with 10 bases spanning the gap. The germline V gene encodes CDR1 LNHNV and CDR2 YYDKDF (reference sequence). The CDR3 length is 12 residues. Here the CDR3 reads CATRTGREKLFF. The CDR3 DNA reads as TGTGCCACCAGGACGGGGCGCGAAAAACTGTTTTTT.

The CDR3 bases are TGTGCCAGCAGCTTAGCCCCAGGGGACAGGGCCGGGGAAAAACTGTTTTTT. Its protein is CASSLAPGDRAGEKLFF. The chain employs TRBV11-2 and TRBJ1-4; 9 positions agree with TRBD1. This CDR3 is 17 amino acids long. With 1 base clipped from V and 8 bases from J, the junction kept 11 bases outside the gene matches. Germline CDR1 is SGHAT and CDR2 is FQNNGV.

The V and J genes are TRBV27 and TRBJ2-7, with D hard to call. The CDR3 is 13 amino acids. V was clipped by 6 bases and J by 0 bases, with 9 bases between them. From germline, CDR1 is MNHEY and CDR2 SMNVEV (reference sequence). The CDR3: CASRLGSSYEQYF. For the CDR3, the DNA is TGTGCCAGCAGGTTAGGGTCCTCCTACGAGCAGTACTTC.

This sequence joins TRBV9 and TRBJ1-1, with TRBD1 matching 12 bases. The CDR3 extends over 17 amino acids. Unmatched junction bases numbered 7, after V lost 3 bases and J lost 1 base. The germline V gene encodes CDR1 SGDLS and CDR2 YYNGEE. The CDR3 is CASSEGQGATRNTEAFF. CDR3 in DNA: TGTGCCAGCAGCGAGGGACAGGGGGCAACGCGGAACACTGAAGCTTTCTTT.

This clone is a singleton in its sample. The gene calls are TRBV5-1 and TRBJ2-1; TRBD1 agrees at 10 bases. The CDR3 totals 14 residues. V lost 4 bases, J lost 4 bases, and 2 bases stayed unmatched. CDR1 and CDR2 from the germline V gene are SGHRS and YFSETQ. The CDR3 sequence: CASSPGQGYNEQFF. Written as DNA, the CDR3 is TGCGCCAGCAGCCCGGGACAGGGGTACAATGAGCAGTTCTTC.

This clone showed up just once. V gene TRBV10-3 combines with J gene TRBJ1-1, with no clear D. Germline CDR1 is ENHRY and CDR2 is SYGVKD. The CDR3 contains 12 residues. The V end lost 2 bases, the J end lost 7 bases, and 8 bases lay between the germline ends. This chain's CDR3 is CAISEKGFEAFF. CDR3 nucleotides: TGTGCCATCAGTGAGAAGGGCTTTGAAGCTTTCTTT.